This entry is about one T cell receptor beta chain. The CDR3 length is 15 residues. Germline lookup yields CDR1 LNHDA and CDR2 SQIVND (reference sequence). Trimming removed 6 bases at V and 0 bases at J, with 11 bases between. The PCR used 60 Vbeta and 13 Jbeta primers. The assay was immunoSEQ multiplex PCR, and TCRdb's table has in-frame clones only and misses some. The sample lists around 64,000 clones, about 70% occurring once. This sample was included in a study of cytomegalovirus exposure and HLA in healthy donors. The V gene is TRBV19, the J gene TRBJ1-4; D ambiguous. This clonotype originated in a woman aged 30 to 39 in good health and CMV-seropositive. Sequences were obtained from PBMCs. The DNA for the CDR3 is TGTGCCAGTAGGACGGGATATACAACTAATGAAAAACTGTTTTTT. Its protein product is CASRTGYTTNEKLFF.